The rows below give T cell receptor beta chains drawn from one sample of a study of cytomegalovirus exposure and HLA in healthy donors. TCRdb's copy holds only in-frame clones and misses some; the assay was immunoSEQ multiplex PCR. The table lists 95,000 to 130,000 clones, over 60% of them singletons. The sample was PBMCs. These receptors all come from a man aged 25-45 years in good health and CMV-seropositive. Each CDR3 is given with its conserved first and last residue. D genes are given only for firm matches. Expanded clones get a size class; other rows say once, few or many, or leave the size out.

clone size: NA; D gene: TRBD1; V gene: TRBV7-2; J gene: TRBJ1-1; CDR3 DNA: TGTGCCAGCAGCCATACGAGGACAGGGGGTCCCAGCGCAAACACTGAAGCTTTCTTT; CDR3 protein: CASSHTRTGGPSANTEAFF
clone size: NA; D gene: TRBD1; V gene: TRBV4-2; J gene: TRBJ2-7; CDR3 DNA: TGTGCCAGCAGCCAGGGTGCCGGGACAGTGACCTACGAGCAGTACTTC; CDR3 protein: CASSQGAGTVTYEQYF
clone size: NA; D gene: NA; V gene: TRBV4-3; J gene: TRBJ2-1; CDR3 DNA: TGCGCCAGCAGCCGAGACAGAACCGACAATGAGCAGTTCTTC; CDR3 protein: CASSRDRTDNEQFF
clone size: NA; D gene: NA; V gene: TRBV28; J gene: TRBJ2-5; CDR3 DNA: TGTGCCAGCAGGACTCCTAACTCCAAGCAGTACTTC; CDR3 protein: CASRTPNSKQYF
clone size: NA; D gene: NA; V gene: TRBV19; J gene: TRBJ1-5; CDR3 DNA: TGTGCCAGTACCCTCGAGGGTTTTCAGCCCCAGCATTTT; CDR3 protein: CASTLEGFQPQHF
clone size: few; D gene: TRBD1; V gene: TRBV5-5; J gene: TRBJ1-1; CDR3 DNA: TGTGCCAGCAGCTTCGCACTTACAGGGGTCACTGAAGCTTTCTTT; CDR3 protein: CASSFALTGVTEAFF
clone size: NA; D gene: TRBD2; V gene: TRBV7-3; J gene: TRBJ2-3; CDR3 DNA: TGTGCCAGCAGCCCGTCCTCTACTAGCGGGAGCACAGATACGCAGTATTTT; CDR3 protein: CASSPSSTSGSTDTQYF
clone size: NA; D gene: NA; V gene: TRBV28; J gene: TRBJ1-2; CDR3 DNA: TGTGCCAGCAGTTCCGTGGGCCCACCGGGCTACACCTTC; CDR3 protein: CASSSVGPPGYTF
clone size: NA; D gene: NA; V gene: TRBV7-9; J gene: TRBJ2-7; CDR3 DNA: TGTGCCAGCAGCTTTGGACAGGGAGGGTACGAGCAGTACTTC; CDR3 protein: CASSFGQGGYEQYF
clone size: NA; D gene: NA; V gene: TRBV21-1; J gene: TRBJ1-2; CDR3 DNA: TGTGCCAGCACGCCGACAGAGAAAGACTATGGCTACACCTTC; CDR3 protein: CASTPTEKDYGYTF
clone size: NA; D gene: NA; V gene: TRBV11-3; J gene: TRBJ2-1; CDR3 DNA: TGTGCCAGCAGCATCCTAGAGGGGGGGGGTCTCAATGAGCAGTTCTTC; CDR3 protein: CASSILEGGGLNEQFF
clone size: once; D gene: TRBD1; V gene: TRBV5-1; J gene: TRBJ1-1; CDR3 DNA: TGCGCCAGCAGCTTCGGGACAGGGGACTTTGGCGGGGAAGCTTTCTTT; CDR3 protein: CASSFGTGDFGGEAFF
clone size: NA; D gene: TRBD2; V gene: TRBV11-3; J gene: TRBJ2-1; CDR3 DNA: TGTGCCAGCAGCCCAGAGGGGCGGGGGGGCGTCGATGAGCAGTTCTTC; CDR3 protein: CASSPEGRGGVDEQFF
clone size: once; D gene: TRBD2; V gene: TRBV4-2; J gene: TRBJ2-2; CDR3 DNA: TGTGCCAGCAGCCCACTAGCGGGAGGGAGCACCGGGGAGCTGTTTTTT; CDR3 protein: CASSPLAGGSTGELFF
clone size: NA; D gene: NA; V gene: TRBV5-4; J gene: TRBJ2-1; CDR3 DNA: TGTGCCAGCAGTAAAAGCGGGGACACCTACAATGAGCAGTTCTTC; CDR3 protein: CASSKSGDTYNEQFF
clone size: NA; D gene: NA; V gene: TRBV2; J gene: TRBJ1-5; CDR3 DNA: TGTGCCAGCCGCATTGAGGGGCAGGGGAATCAGCCCCAGCATTTT; CDR3 protein: CASRIEGQGNQPQHF
clone size: NA; D gene: NA; V gene: TRBV6-5; J gene: TRBJ2-5; CDR3 DNA: TGTGCCAGCAGCCGTACTAGTTTTCAAGAGACCCAGTACTTC; CDR3 protein: CASSRTSFQETQYF
clone size: once; D gene: NA; V gene: TRBV20-1; J gene: TRBJ2-7; CDR3 DNA: TGCAGTGTTTCCGGACAGCGCGAGCAGTACTTC; CDR3 protein: CSVSGQREQYF
clone size: few; D gene: TRBD1; V gene: TRBV7-6; J gene: TRBJ1-1; CDR3 DNA: TGTGCCAGCAGCTTAGCCGGGACAGGGGGAGGGACTGAAGCTTTCTTT; CDR3 protein: CASSLAGTGGGTEAFF
clone size: NA; D gene: NA; V gene: TRBV5-1; J gene: TRBJ2-1; CDR3 DNA: TGCGCCAGCAGCTTGGTAAGCATTGGGGGAGGCCAGCAGTTCTTC; CDR3 protein: CASSLVSIGGGQQFF
clone size: NA; D gene: NA; V gene: TRBV4-2; J gene: TRBJ2-7; CDR3 DNA: TGTGCCAGCAGCCAAGGTGGAGCTCAGGGGTCCTACGAGCAGTACTTC; CDR3 protein: CASSQGGAQGSYEQYF
clone size: NA; D gene: TRBD2; V gene: TRBV11-1; J gene: TRBJ2-3; CDR3 DNA: TGTGCCAGCAGCTTTTCTAGCGGGGCTCCCCCAGATACGCAGTATTTT; CDR3 protein: CASSFSSGAPPDTQYF
clone size: NA; D gene: NA; V gene: TRBV4-2; J gene: TRBJ1-1; CDR3 DNA: TGTGCCAGCAGCCAAGACCCAGGGGAAGGCACTGAAGCTTTCTTT; CDR3 protein: CASSQDPGEGTEAFF
clone size: few; D gene: TRBD2; V gene: TRBV4-1; J gene: TRBJ2-3; CDR3 DNA: TGCGCCAGCAGCACCCTGGGACTAGCGGGAGAGCAGGGGATCGCAGATACGCAGTATTTT; CDR3 protein: CASSTLGLAGEQGIADTQYF
clone size: NA; D gene: NA; V gene: TRBV6-5; J gene: TRBJ2-3; CDR3 DNA: TGTGCCAGCAGTTACTCGGAGGAATCAGATACGCAGTATTTT; CDR3 protein: CASSYSEESDTQYF
clone size: NA; D gene: NA; V gene: TRBV7-9; J gene: TRBJ1-5; CDR3 DNA: TGTGCCAGCAGCTTTTCGACCAGGGGCGGACGGTATAGCAATCAGCCCCAGCATTTT; CDR3 protein: CASSFSTRGGRYSNQPQHF
clone size: few; D gene: NA; V gene: TRBV6-6; J gene: TRBJ2-2; CDR3 DNA: TGTGCCAGCAGTTACCCAGGGTACACCGGGGAGCTGTTTTTT; CDR3 protein: CASSYPGYTGELFF
clone size: NA; D gene: NA; V gene: TRBV18; J gene: TRBJ1-1; CDR3 DNA: TGTGCCAGCTCATTGGGGGGGCCAGTCACTGGAGCTTTCTTT; CDR3 protein: CASSLGGPVTGAFF
clone size: NA; D gene: TRBD2; V gene: TRBV6-1; J gene: TRBJ2-3; CDR3 DNA: TGTGCCAGCAGTGAACTAGCGGGAGCCACAGATACGCAGTATTTT; CDR3 protein: CASSELAGATDTQYF
clone size: few; D gene: TRBD1; V gene: TRBV19; J gene: TRBJ1-2; CDR3 DNA: TGTGCCAGTAGTGCTGACAGGGGGGTCCTTAACTATGGCTACACCTTC; CDR3 protein: CASSADRGVLNYGYTF
clone size: NA; D gene: NA; V gene: TRBV11-2; J gene: TRBJ2-5; CDR3 DNA: TGTGCCAGCAGCTTAGACAGGGTGCGGACCCAGTACTTC; CDR3 protein: CASSLDRVRTQYF
clone size: NA; D gene: NA; V gene: TRBV28; J gene: TRBJ1-1; CDR3 DNA: TGTGCCAGCAGTTTGGCCCGGACAGTGGCGGGCACTGAAGCTTTCTTT; CDR3 protein: CASSLARTVAGTEAFF
clone size: NA; D gene: TRBD2; V gene: TRBV7-2; J gene: TRBJ2-5; CDR3 DNA: TGTGCCAGCAGCTCAAGACTAGCTGCAACTCAAGAGACCCAGTACTTC; CDR3 protein: CASSSRLAATQETQYF
clone size: once; D gene: NA; V gene: TRBV10-1; J gene: TRBJ2-7; CDR3 DNA: TGCGCCAGCAGTGAGTCCAGGCAGAGCTCCTACGAGCAGTACTTC; CDR3 protein: CASSESRQSSYEQYF
clone size: NA; D gene: TRBD1; V gene: TRBV30; J gene: TRBJ2-5; CDR3 DNA: TGTGCCTGGGAGACAGGGCGAGAGACCCAGTACTTC; CDR3 protein: CAWETGRETQYF
clone size: NA; D gene: NA; V gene: TRBV9; J gene: TRBJ2-3; CDR3 DNA: TGTGCCAGCAGTCGGTACCCTAGCACAGATACGCAGTATTTT; CDR3 protein: CASSRYPSTDTQYF
clone size: NA; D gene: TRBD1; V gene: TRBV6-6; J gene: TRBJ2-3; CDR3 DNA: TGTGCCAGCAGTTACTCGGGGACAGGGTACACAGATACGCAGTATTTT; CDR3 protein: CASSYSGTGYTDTQYF
clone size: NA; D gene: NA; V gene: TRBV29-1; J gene: TRBJ2-2; CDR3 DNA: TGCAGCGTACGGGGTACATACAACACCGGGGAGCTGTTTTTT; CDR3 protein: CSVRGTYNTGELFF
clone size: NA; D gene: NA; V gene: TRBV2; J gene: TRBJ2-7; CDR3 DNA: TGTGCCAGCAGTGAAGCGCTTCAGGTGAGGCAGTACTTC; CDR3 protein: CASSEALQVRQYF
clone size: NA; D gene: NA; V gene: TRBV7-9; J gene: TRBJ1-4; CDR3 DNA: TGTTCCAGCAGCCTAACCCGGGGGGCAACTAATGAAAAACTGTTTTTT; CDR3 protein: CSSSLTRGATNEKLFF
clone size: once; D gene: NA; V gene: TRBV9; J gene: TRBJ2-3; CDR3 DNA: TGTGCCAGCAGCGCGTACAGGGATACGCAGTATTTT; CDR3 protein: CASSAYRDTQYF
clone size: NA; D gene: TRBD1; V gene: TRBV10-3; J gene: TRBJ2-3; CDR3 DNA: TGTGCCATCAGGACAGGGATGACAGATACGCAGTATTTT; CDR3 protein: CAIRTGMTDTQYF
clone size: once; D gene: TRBD1; V gene: TRBV19; J gene: TRBJ2-1; CDR3 DNA: TGTGCCAGTAGTTGGCGGGACAGGCGGAATGAGCAGTTCTTC; CDR3 protein: CASSWRDRRNEQFF
clone size: NA; D gene: NA; V gene: TRBV9; J gene: TRBJ2-5; CDR3 DNA: TGTGCCAGCAGCTTCCGGACAGAAGAGACCCAGTACTTC; CDR3 protein: CASSFRTEETQYF
clone size: NA; D gene: NA; V gene: TRBV5-5; J gene: TRBJ2-7; CDR3 DNA: TGTGCCAGCAGCTTGATCCCCGGCGGCTACGAGCAGTACTTC; CDR3 protein: CASSLIPGGYEQYF
clone size: NA; D gene: NA; V gene: TRBV9; J gene: TRBJ2-5; CDR3 DNA: TGTGCCAGCAGCCCTGGGGGGGCTCAAGAGACCCAGTACTTC; CDR3 protein: CASSPGGAQETQYF
clone size: NA; D gene: TRBD1; V gene: TRBV27; J gene: TRBJ2-1; CDR3 DNA: TGTGCCAGCAGTAACAGGGGTCCCTACAATGAGCAGTTCTTC; CDR3 protein: CASSNRGPYNEQFF
clone size: NA; D gene: TRBD1; V gene: TRBV15; J gene: TRBJ1-2; CDR3 DNA: TGTGCCACCAGCAGAGATCCGGGACAGGGGGCCCATGGCTACACCTTC; CDR3 protein: CATSRDPGQGAHGYTF
clone size: NA; D gene: NA; V gene: TRBV28; J gene: TRBJ1-1; CDR3 DNA: TGTGCCAGCAGTTTAGGCCCGGGTAGGAGCACTGAAGCTTTCTTT; CDR3 protein: CASSLGPGRSTEAFF
clone size: NA; D gene: NA; V gene: TRBV11-3; J gene: TRBJ2-6; CDR3 DNA: TGTGCCAGCAGCTCCCCAGGGACTGGGGCCAACGGCCTGACTTTC; CDR3 protein: CASSSPGTGANGLTF
clone size: NA; D gene: NA; V gene: TRBV9; J gene: TRBJ2-7; CDR3 DNA: TGTGCCAGCAGCGTAGGGGTCGGGAGCTCCTACGAGCAGTACTTC; CDR3 protein: CASSVGVGSSYEQYF
clone size: NA; D gene: TRBD2; V gene: TRBV11-3; J gene: TRBJ2-3; CDR3 DNA: TGTGCCAGCAATGGGCTAGCGGGGGTTTTGGCAGATACGCAGTATTTT; CDR3 protein: CASNGLAGVLADTQYF
clone size: NA; D gene: TRBD1; V gene: TRBV12-5; J gene: TRBJ1-1; CDR3 DNA: TGTGCTAGTGGTAGGACAGGGACTGAAGCTTTCTTT; CDR3 protein: CASGRTGTEAFF
clone size: NA; D gene: NA; V gene: TRBV4-3; J gene: TRBJ2-7; CDR3 DNA: TGCGCCAGCAGCCAAGACGGGTACGTCCACGAGCAGTACTTC; CDR3 protein: CASSQDGYVHEQYF
clone size: NA; D gene: TRBD2; V gene: TRBV7-9; J gene: TRBJ2-1; CDR3 DNA: TGTTCCAGCAGCTTAATTCCGGGAGGGCCCAACAATGAGCAGTTCTTC; CDR3 protein: CSSSLIPGGPNNEQFF
clone size: NA; D gene: TRBD2; V gene: TRBV29-1; J gene: TRBJ2-3; CDR3 DNA: TGCAGCGGTTCAGGACTAGCGGGAGCGGTAGATACGCAGTATTTT; CDR3 protein: CSGSGLAGAVDTQYF
clone size: NA; D gene: NA; V gene: TRBV7-2; J gene: TRBJ2-5; CDR3 DNA: TGTGCCAGCAGCCAACAGGGTATGTCAGAGACCCAGTACTTC; CDR3 protein: CASSQQGMSETQYF
clone size: NA; D gene: TRBD1; V gene: TRBV11-2; J gene: TRBJ1-4; CDR3 DNA: TGTGCCAGCAGCGCCCGGACAGGGGTAAAACTGTTTTTT; CDR3 protein: CASSARTGVKLFF